This T cell receptor (beta chain) stems from a study of PD-1 blockade in classical Hodgkin lymphoma. Study results and limitations: Patients with a complete response exhibited baseline diversity comparable to newly diagnosed patients. A significant rise in TCR diversity by C4D1 was seen for CD4+ but not CD8+ cells. Relative to healthy donors, newly diagnosed patients reportedly had lower baseline TCR diversity, which was reported as lower still in relapsed/refractory patients.

Remarks on this clone: Its antigen is not identified.

TCRdb's table, derived via immunoSEQ multiplex PCR, lists solely in-frame clones and lacks some. The repertoire holds some 64,000 clones, around 89% seen once, with approximately 15% in the top ten. Exposure to brentuximab vedotin varied, and each patient had relapsed following autologous stem cell transplantation. Each best response was a complete response, a partial response or progressive disease. The TCR was taken from a human donor with classical Hodgkin lymphoma. The input for sequencing was peripheral blood mononuclear cells (PBMCs), taken at baseline.

The CDR3 DNA is TGTGCCAGCAGCTTAGGATCAGGGGAACATGGCTACACCTTC. This codes for CASSLGSGEHGYTF. The J gene is TRBJ1-2, the V gene TRBV7-9, with D perhaps matching TRBD1 (6 bases). Looked up from germline, CDR1 is SEHNR and CDR2 is FQNEAQ (reference sequence). Trimming removed 1 base from V and 6 bases from J, with 12 bases in between. This CDR3 region has 14 residues.